The clone carrying this T cell receptor (beta chain) showed up just a few times. This sample is drawn from a study of early T cells in non-severe SARS-CoV-2 infection. There are 15 residues in the CDR3. Trimming left V 6 bases short and J 4 bases short, with 16 bases between. Using its own MiXCR run on the 5' RACE reads, TCRdb lists one record per CDR3 protein. The table records 85,000 to 100,000 distinct CDR3 sequences, around 10% of them present only once. The rearrangement uses TRBV12-3 or TRBV12-4 and TRBJ1-3, with TRBD1 as a possible D gene (6 bases). The specimen sequenced was whole blood. The TCR was taken from an adult who was a healthcare worker with PCR-confirmed SARS-CoV-2 infection or an uninfected control (not recorded which). This CDR3 reads CASRTGGWRGNTIYF. The CDR3 DNA reads TGTGCCAGCAGGACAGGTGGTTGGAGGGGAAACACCATATATTTT.